This TCR beta chain was observed in a study of shared clonotypes between healthy human individuals. A single count supports this clone. This table comes from immunoSEQ multiplex PCR, and its TCRdb copy is limited to in-frame clones, with some not included. The sample lists more than 2 million clones; 85% to 95% were seen once. The CDR3 spans 15 residues. Germline V gene data show CDR1 as LNHDA and CDR2 as SQIVND (reference sequence). The J segment lost 2 bases and the V segment lost 8 bases, leaving 9 bases of the junction unmatched. As defined, naive CD8 cells were CD45RO-negative and positively selected for CCR7, with terminally differentiated effector memory CD45RA+ cells excluded.

V and J are TRBV19 and TRBJ1-5; TRBD1 agrees at 7 bases. The sequence derives from a man aged 18 to 30 in good health. Some clones in this sample may be carry-over from other donors' samples. Sequencing input: naive CD8+ T cells from PBMCs. DNA of the CDR3: TGTGCCAGTTCCGCCGACAGGGAAGGCAATCAGCCCCAGCATTTT. Its translation is CASSADREGNQPQHF.